This passage covers 4 T cell receptor beta chains from one sample sequenced in a study of Ad26.COV2.S vaccination and SARS-CoV-2 variants (dated by TCRdb to the early 2020s). This sample's time point label indicates: individuals recovered from natural SARS-CoV-2 infection. The library relied on the immunoSEQ multiplex PCR assay. This immuneACCESS table, as held by TCRdb, lists in-frame sequences with V and J called but not all clones. Of the missing ones, under half trace to an unresolved V gene in checked studies; the others have no known cause. Counted in this sample were 85,000 to 95,000 clones; approximately 77% of them appeared once. The leading ten clones occupy more than 15% of the sample. This specimen consisted of peripheral blood, obtained after recovery from COVID-19. These receptor sequences come from a human donor who had recovered from COVID-19.

J is TRBJ2-7 and V is TRBV28, with TRBD2 identical over 7 bases. V shed 4 bases and J 7 bases; nucleotides not matched to a gene: 10. Germline values: CDR1 MDHEN, CDR2 SYDVKM. CDR3 length equals 14 residues. CDR3 sequence reads: CASSSGLLHREQYF. For the CDR3, the DNA is TGTGCCAGCAGTTCGGGACTACTCCATAGGGAGCAGTACTTC. The full variable domain, rest sourced from reference TRBV28 and TRBJ2-7, is DVKVTQSSRYLVKRTGEKVFLECVQDMDHENMFWYRQDPGLGLRLIYFSYDVKMKEKGDIPEGYSVSREKKERFSLILESASTNQTSMYLCASSSGLLHREQYFGPGTRLTVT.

This clone has only a few counts. The chain couples TRBV2 to TRBJ1-3; no reliable D call. Germline V gives CDR1 SNHLY, CDR2 FYNNEI. The CDR3 is 14 residues long. Trimming removed 11 bases at V and 2 bases at J, with 16 bases between. Here the CDR3 reads CAYSSGNPGNTIYF. The CDR3, as DNA: TGTGCCTACTCGTCGGGGAACCCTGGAAACACCATATATTTT.

CDR3 sequence reads: CASSLAGGPYEQYF. CDR3 bases: TGTGCCAGCAGCTTAGCGGGAGGGCCCTACGAGCAGTACTTC. The rearrangement links TRBV7-8 to TRBJ2-7; 7 nucleotides align to TRBD2. The CDR3 is 14 residues long. Trimming cost V 0 bases and J 2 bases; bases outside gene matches: 1. The germline V gene encodes CDR1 SGHVS and CDR2 FQNEAQ.

This chain joins TRBV20-1 and TRBJ2-1; 7 bases are shared with TRBD2. Germline V gene data show CDR1 as DFQATT and CDR2 as SNEGSKA (reference sequence). The ends lost 3 bases at V and 0 bases at J; junction bases unmatched: 5. The length of the CDR3 is 15 residues. The CDR3 nucleotides are TGCAGTGCTAGTAGCCCGGGAGGCTCCTACAATGAGCAGTTCTTC. Translation: CSASSPGGSYNEQFF.